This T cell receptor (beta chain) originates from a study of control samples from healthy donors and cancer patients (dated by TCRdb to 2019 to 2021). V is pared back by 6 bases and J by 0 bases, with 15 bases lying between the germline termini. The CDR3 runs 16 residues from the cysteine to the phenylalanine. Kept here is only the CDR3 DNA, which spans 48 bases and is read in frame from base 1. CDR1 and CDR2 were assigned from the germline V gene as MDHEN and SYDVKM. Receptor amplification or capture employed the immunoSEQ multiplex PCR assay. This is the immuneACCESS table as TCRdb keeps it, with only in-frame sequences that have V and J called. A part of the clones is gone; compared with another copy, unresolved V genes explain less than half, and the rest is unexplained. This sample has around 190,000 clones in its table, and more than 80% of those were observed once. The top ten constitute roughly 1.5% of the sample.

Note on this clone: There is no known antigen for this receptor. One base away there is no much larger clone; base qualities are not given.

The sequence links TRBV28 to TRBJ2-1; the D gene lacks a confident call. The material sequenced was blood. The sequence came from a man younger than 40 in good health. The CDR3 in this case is CASSLIGGSSYNEQFF. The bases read TGTGCCAGCAGCCTCATTGGCGGTAGCTCCTACAATGAGCAGTTCTTC.